The 27 T cell receptor beta chains below come from one sample, sequenced in a study of T cell repertoires in ileal Crohn's disease. Method: immunoSEQ multiplex PCR; TCRdb's copy keeps in-frame clones and lacks some. This table holds 14,000 or so clones, roughly four fifths found once. The time point: inflamed ileum from the surgical specimen. Sequenced material: ileal tissue. These receptors all stem from an adult with Crohn's disease.

J is TRBJ2-7 and V is TRBV2; D unresolved. Germline assignment: CDR1 SNHLY and CDR2 FYNNEI. V lost 6 bases and J lost 1, with 10 bases in between. CDR3 length equals 13 residues. The CDR3 here is CASSWALSYEQYF. The CDR3 DNA is TGTGCCAGCAGCTGGGCCCTATCCTACGAGCAGTACTTC.

The V and J genes are TRBV18 and TRBJ1-4, with D perhaps TRBD1 (5 bases). This CDR3 contains 13 residues. The germline V and J ends were trimmed by 4 bases and 8 bases, with 11 bases remaining between them. The germline V gene encodes CDR1 KGHSH and CDR2 LQKENI. CDR3 nucleotide sequence: TGTGCCAGCTCACTAAACGGGGGAGAAAAACTGTTTTTT. Residues: CASSLNGGEKLFF.

This clone appeared a few times. The chain recombines TRBV6-1 with TRBJ2-1, with a tentative D call TRBD2 (6 bases). The germline V gene encodes CDR1 MNHNS and CDR2 SASEGT. V was pared by 3 bases and J by 14 bases, with 14 bases between. The CDR3 has 12 residues. The CDR3 DNA sequence: TGTGCCAGCAGTGAGTCAGGGCAGCGGGAGTTCTTC. Translating gives CASSESGQREFF.

The J gene is TRBJ1-2, the V gene TRBV5-1, with D possibly being TRBD1 (5 bases). The CDR3 contains 13 residues. In germline, CDR1 is SGHRS, CDR2 YFSETQ. The germline V and J ends were trimmed by 0 bases and 4 bases, with 7 bases remaining between them. The DNA for the CDR3 is TGCGCCAGCAGCTTGGAGGGACCCTATGGCTACACCTTC. This encodes CASSLEGPYGYTF.

The rearrangement uses TRBV6-5 and TRBJ1-2; a weak D match, TRBD1 (6 bases). The CDR3 has 15 amino acids. The germline gives CDR1 MNHEY, CDR2 SVGAGI. With 5 bases removed from V and 0 bases from J, the gap between germline ends came to 13 bases. The CDR3, as DNA: TGTGCCAGCAGTCTCGGGACACCAGCTAACTATGGCTACACCTTC. Translation gives CASSLGTPANYGYTF.

V gene TRBV5-3 combines with J gene TRBJ2-1; D call uncertain. TRBV5-3 is given ORF status, its function remaining uncertain. With 6 bases removed from V and 3 bases from J, the gap between germline ends came to 19 bases. This CDR3 has 16 amino acids. CDR3 region: CARIPQATYFYNEQFF. The DNA of the CDR3 is TGTGCCAGAATCCCCCAGGCCACCTACTTCTACAATGAGCAGTTCTTC.

This clone was found once. The chain links TRBV6-1 to TRBJ2-7; D remains unclear. CDR1 is MNHNS, CDR2 SASEGT, per germline. The CDR3 is 12 residues long. Deletions cut 0 bases from V and 4 bases from J, with 4 bases between. The CDR3 DNA reads as TGTGCCAGCAGTGAAGCGGGGTACGAGCAGTACTTC. It encodes CASSEAGYEQYF.

This CDR3 is CATSIVGTLETQYF. The CDR3 bases are TGTGCCACTTCGATCGTCGGTACCCTAGAGACCCAGTACTTC. The J gene is TRBJ2-5, the V gene TRBV6-5; no reliable D call. The V end was cut by 10 bases, the J end by 4 bases, with 19 bases between. Germline values: CDR1 MNHEY, CDR2 SVGAGI. There are 14 residues in the CDR3.

This chain uses TRBV5-1 with TRBJ1-1; 8 positions agree with TRBD1. The CDR3 has 15 amino acids. V lost 5 bases to trimming and J lost 0 bases; unmatched junction nucleotides: 6. Germline V lookup: CDR1 SGHRS, CDR2 YFSETQ. Here the CDR3 reads CASSFDRGMNTEAFF. CDR3 sequence (DNA): TGCGCCAGCAGTTTCGACAGGGGAATGAACACTGAAGCTTTCTTT.

This chain connects TRBV5-1 to TRBJ2-3; D possibly uses TRBD1 or TRBD2 (5 bases each). V was cut by 3 bases and J by 0 bases, with 5 bases left in between. Germline lookup yields CDR1 SGHRS and CDR2 YFSETQ. CDR3 length: 13 amino acids. The CDR3 spells CASSWDSTDTQYF. As DNA, the CDR3 is TGCGCCAGCAGCTGGGACAGCACAGATACGCAGTATTTT.

This sequence joins TRBV5-1 and TRBJ1-1; 9 bases line up with TRBD1. V was pared by 4 bases and J by 4 bases, with 20 bases of the junction left unmatched. The CDR3 consists of 19 residues. Germline CDR1 is SGHRS and CDR2 is YFSETQ. CDR3 region: CASSQGTGGGGYIGTEAFF. CDR3 nucleotides: TGCGCCAGCAGCCAGGGAACAGGGGGCGGAGGTTATATAGGCACTGAAGCTTTCTTT.

This chain connects TRBV7-6 to TRBJ2-1; D is unresolved. V was pared by 1 base and J by 5 bases, with 9 bases between. CDR1 and CDR2 (germline): SGHVS, FNYEAQ. The CDR3 spans 14 residues. Written as DNA, the CDR3 is TGTGCCAGCAGCTTAGGGGCAGCTCACAATGAGCAGTTCTTC. Protein: CASSLGAAHNEQFF.

J is TRBJ2-5 and V is TRBV7-9; D is possibly TRBD2 (5 bases). Germline CDR1 SEHNR, CDR2 FQNEAQ (reference sequence). The germline V and J ends were trimmed by 5 bases and 5 bases, with 18 bases remaining between them. CDR3 size: 15 residues. The CDR3 nucleotides read TGTGCCAGCAGCCCAGACACTTCCCGAGGGGAGACCCAGTACTTC. This codes for CASSPDTSRGETQYF.

The J gene is TRBJ1-1, the V gene TRBV6-4, with TRBD1 as a possible D gene (5 bases). Germline CDR1 reads MRHNA; CDR2 reads SNTAGT. The V gene lost 5 bases and the J gene lost 10 bases, with 20 bases spanning the gap. The CDR3 has 14 residues. CDR3: CASSQGTDTEGAFF. CDR3 DNA sequence: TGTGCCAGCAGTCAGGGAACTGATACAGAGGGAGCTTTCTTT.

This clone was picked up a small number of times. Here the CDR3 reads CASSQAPTVVNGYTF. For the CDR3, the DNA is TGCGCCAGCAGCCAAGCGCCGACGGTAGTTAATGGCTACACCTTC. The genes are TRBV4-1 and TRBJ1-2; D not certain. V was trimmed by 1 base and J by 6 bases, leaving 15 bases between them. CDR1 is MGHRA, CDR2 YSYEKL, per germline. This CDR3 contains 15 residues.

The chain recombines TRBV6-4 with TRBJ2-7; 10 bases align to TRBD1. Germline CDR1 and CDR2: MRHNA and SNTAGT. This CDR3 contains 16 residues. Unmatched junction bases numbered 10, after V lost 3 bases and J lost 5 bases. The CDR3 sequence is CASSETSTGGLHEQYF. The CDR3 bases are TGTGCCAGCAGTGAGACCTCGACAGGGGGCTTACACGAGCAGTACTTC.

V is TRBV2 and J is TRBJ2-3; D assignment may be TRBD1 or TRBD2 (5 bases each). The germline gives CDR1 SNHLY, CDR2 FYNNEI. This CDR3 comprises 14 residues. V dropped 3 bases and J dropped 5 bases, with 12 bases sitting between them. The CDR3 sequence: CASSEGDVVDTQYF. CDR3 coding DNA: TGTGCCAGCAGTGAGGGGGATGTTGTAGATACGCAGTATTTT.

This clone was recorded only once. This chain connects TRBV7-9 to TRBJ1-2, with 7 bases lining up with TRBD1. This CDR3 contains 13 residues. Germline CDR1 and CDR2: SEHNR and FQNEAQ (reference sequence). Trimming cost V 3 bases and J 4 bases; bases outside gene matches: 2. The CDR3 reads CASSFDRAYGYTF. Here the CDR3 DNA reads TGTGCCAGCAGCTTTGACAGGGCCTATGGCTACACCTTC.

This sequence joins TRBV30 and TRBJ1-2; TRBD1 might be the D (6 bases). Germline loops: CDR1 GTSNPN, CDR2 SVGIG (reference sequence). V was pared by 4 bases and J by 2 bases, with 14 bases between. The CDR3 is made up of 14 amino acids. CDR3 amino acids: CAWTILGQNYGYTF. The DNA of the CDR3 is TGTGCCTGGACCATCCTGGGACAAAACTATGGCTACACCTTC.

The genes are TRBV6-6 and TRBJ2-5; perhaps TRBD2 as D (5 bases). Germline lookup yields CDR1 MNHNY and CDR2 SVGAGI (reference sequence). V lost 0 bases and J 5 bases, leaving 13 bases between the germline ends. The CDR3 is 15 residues long. The CDR3 here is CASSYSFTGGETQYF. The CDR3 coding sequence is TGTGCCAGCAGTTACTCGTTTACGGGCGGGGAGACCCAGTACTTC.

This clone came up a few times. The chain links TRBV7-8 to TRBJ1-6; tentatively, D is TRBD1 (5 bases). Germline V gene lookup returns CDR1 SGHVS and CDR2 FQNEAQ. V was shortened by 5 bases and J by 8 bases, with 22 bases between the two germline ends. CDR3 length: 17 residues. CDR3 loop: CASSRLAGGFMDSPLHF. The DNA of the CDR3 is TGTGCCAGCAGCCGTTTAGCTGGGGGTTTCATGGATTCACCCCTCCACTTT.

The rearrangement joins TRBV19 to TRBJ1-5; no clear D gene. This CDR3 region has 14 residues. Trimming removed 2 bases at V and 7 bases at J, with 12 bases between. Germline CDR1 is LNHDA and CDR2 is SQIVND (reference sequence). The CDR3 loop is CASSIIEEDQPQHF. DNA for the CDR3: TGTGCCAGTAGTATAATCGAGGAGGACCAGCCCCAGCATTTT.

The chain carries TRBV5-4 and TRBJ2-3; D is unresolved. Germline CDR1 reads SGHNT; CDR2 reads YYREEE (reference sequence). V lost 0 bases and J lost 0, with 11 bases in between. The CDR3 has 16 residues. CDR3 protein: CASSLDGDPSTDTQYF. The CDR3, as DNA: TGTGCCAGCAGCTTGGATGGGGATCCGAGCACAGATACGCAGTATTTT.

The chain carries TRBV9 and TRBJ2-7, with 7 bases that match TRBD2. Germline V gene lookup returns CDR1 SGDLS and CDR2 YYNGEE. Trimming cost V 0 bases and J 5 bases; bases outside gene matches: 5. The CDR3 loop spans 14 amino acids. CDR3 nucleotide sequence: TGTGCCAGCAGCGTAGATGGGGGGGTGCACGAGCAGTACTTC. Its translation: CASSVDGGVHEQYF. The entire variable domain, with the rest obtained from reference TRBV9 and TRBJ2-7, is as follows: DSGVTQTPKHLITATGQRVTLRCSPRSGDLSVYWYQQSLDQGLQFLIQYYNGEERAKGNILERFSAQQFPDLHSELNLSSLELGDSALYFCASSVDGGVHEQYFGPGTRLTVT.

The chain joins TRBV9 to TRBJ2-7; D could derive from TRBD1 or TRBD2 (5 bases each). V was clipped by 4 bases and J by 6 bases, with 20 bases between them. This CDR3 region has 15 residues. Per the germline V gene, CDR1 is SGDLS and CDR2 is YYNGEE. The DNA for the CDR3 is TGTGCCAGCAGCATCGGGGACGGCTCACGGTCCGAGCAGTACTTC. Encoded protein: CASSIGDGSRSEQYF.

V and J are TRBV6-5 and TRBJ1-3; D gene uncertain. Trimming took 7 bases from V and 0 from J, leaving 4 bases between them. CDR1 MNHEY and CDR2 SVGAGI come from the germline V gene. The CDR3 runs 12 residues. CDR3 DNA sequence: TGTGCCAGCAAAAGCTCTGGAAACACCATATATTTT. Its protein is CASKSSGNTIYF.

The J gene is TRBJ2-5, the V gene TRBV9; 8 nucleotides line up with TRBD2. Germline-derived CDR1 and CDR2 are SGDLS and YYNGEE. The junction had 5 bases not matched to a gene; V was cut back by 0 bases and J by 4 bases. The CDR3 runs to 15 residues. CDR3 nucleotide sequence: TGTGCCAGCAGCGTAGCGGGGGGGCTTGGAGAGACCCAGTACTTC. Protein: CASSVAGGLGETQYF.